Below, 21 T cell receptor beta chains from the same sample are listed, as sequenced in a study of OX40 agonist ivuxolimab in advanced cancers. TCRdb keeps only in-frame clones here, not all; method: immunoSEQ multiplex PCR. The data hold around 100,000 clones, with 91% observed a single time. Sequencing used CD4+ or CD8+ T cells sorted from blood, obtained in a trial of the OX40 agonist ivuxolimab. The origin of the receptors is an adult with an advanced solid tumor such as melanoma, head and neck, liver or kidney cancer.

This clone occurred a few times. This chain uses TRBV19 with TRBJ2-4; 7 positions agree with TRBD1. V trimming: 7 bases; J trimming: 6 bases; junction bases outside the gene matches: 6. The CDR3 covers 13 residues. The germline CDR1 and CDR2 sequences are LNHDA and SQIVND (reference sequence). CDR3 DNA sequence: TGTGCCAGTACCGAGACAGGGTCAAACATTCAGTACTTC. It specifies CASTETGSNIQYF. Based on the CDR3 plus reference TRBV19 and TRBJ2-4, the full variable domain is DGGITQSPKYLFRKEGQNVTLSCEQNLNHDAMYWYRQDPGQGLRLIYYSQIVNDFQKGDIAEGYSVSREKKESFPLTVTSAQKNPTAFYLCASTETGSNIQYFGAGTRLSVL.

CDR3 bases: TGTGCCAGCAGTTTAACGAGGGGCCACAATCAGCCCCAGCATTTT. Translated, it gives CASSLTRGHNQPQHF. The chain carries TRBV28 and TRBJ1-5, with a possible D match to TRBD1 (5 bases). The ends were cut back, 2 bases at V and 3 bases at J, with 11 bases in the middle. The CDR3 spans 15 residues. From germline, CDR1 is MDHEN and CDR2 SYDVKM.

The V and J genes are TRBV18 and TRBJ2-7, with a weak D call TRBD2 (5 bases). This CDR3 contains 14 residues. In germline, CDR1 is KGHSH, CDR2 LQKENI. The germline V and J ends were trimmed by 2 bases and 5 bases, with 13 bases remaining between them. The CDR3 region has the DNA TGTGCCAGCTCACCAAGGGCTTCGGGGAACGAGCAGTACTTC. Translating it yields CASSPRASGNEQYF.

The count of this clone is one. The chain couples TRBV5-8 to TRBJ2-7; 11 nucleotides line up with TRBD1. The ends lost 4 bases at V and 4 bases at J; junction bases unmatched: 4. Germline-derived CDR1 and CDR2 are SGHTS and YDEGEE. This CDR3 spans 14 amino acids. CDR3 region: CASSPGQGGYEQYF. DNA for the CDR3: TGTGCCAGCAGCCCGGGACAGGGGGGGTACGAGCAGTACTTC.

J is TRBJ2-3 and V is TRBV5-1; TRBD2 agrees at 7 bases. There are 14 residues in the CDR3. V shed 6 bases and J 5 bases; nucleotides not matched to a gene: 9. Germline assignment: CDR1 SGHRS and CDR2 YFSETQ. The CDR3 DNA follows: TGCGCCAGCAAGGGCGGGAGAGTAAGAGATACGCAGTATTTT. Translation: CASKGGRVRDTQYF.

The J gene is TRBJ1-4, the V gene TRBV7-2; tentative D call: TRBD1 (6 bases). This CDR3 is 15 amino acids long. CDR1 is SGHTA, CDR2 FQGNSA, per germline. Trimming removed 5 bases at V and 4 bases at J, with 14 bases between. The CDR3 region has the DNA TGTGCCAGCAGCCAAGGGGGGGCAGATAATGAAAAACTGTTTTTT. It yields the protein CASSQGGADNEKLFF.

The chain recombines TRBV7-2 with TRBJ2-7; 14 bases agree with TRBD2. The junction had 5 bases not matched to a gene; V was cut back by 5 bases and J by 5 bases. This CDR3 has 15 residues. Germline V gene data show CDR1 as SGHTA and CDR2 as FQGNSA. The CDR3 DNA reads as TGTGCCAGCAGCCTCCTGGGACTAGCGGGAGACGAGCAGTACTTC. This codes for CASSLLGLAGDEQYF.

The V call is TRBV28, the J call TRBJ2-2; D is uncertain. There are 12 residues in the CDR3. Germline V lookup: CDR1 MDHEN, CDR2 SYDVKM. Trimming left V 6 bases short and J 7 bases short, with 9 bases between. The CDR3 sequence: CASRGPGGELFF. In DNA, the CDR3 is TGTGCCAGCAGAGGACCTGGCGGGGAGCTGTTTTTT.

This sequence joins TRBV19 and TRBJ1-5, with D unresolved. V lost 4 bases and J lost 5, with 9 bases in between. Germline CDR1 and CDR2: LNHDA and SQIVND (reference sequence). This CDR3 has 13 residues. CDR3 sequence reads: CASSKDEDQPQHF. The CDR3, as DNA: TGTGCCAGTAGTAAGGACGAGGATCAGCCCCAGCATTTT.

The CDR3 sequence is CASSERQGYGYTF. The CDR3 DNA reads as TGTGCCAGCAGTGAACGACAGGGGTATGGCTACACCTTC. The chain combines TRBV25-1 with TRBJ1-2; 8 nucleotides match TRBD1. The germline gives CDR1 MGHDK, CDR2 SYGVNS. The CDR3 spans 13 residues. Unmatched junction bases numbered 1, after V lost 2 bases and J lost 5 bases.

This clone came up once. V and J are TRBV10-1 and TRBJ2-7; no clear D gene. The germline CDR1 and CDR2 sequences are WNHNN and SYGVQD (reference sequence). There are 13 residues in the CDR3. With 0 bases removed from V and 5 bases from J, the gap between germline ends came to 8 bases. The CDR3 protein is CASSESVRDEQYF. The CDR3 bases are TGCGCCAGCAGTGAGTCGGTAAGAGACGAGCAGTACTTC.

The rearrangement links TRBV19 to TRBJ1-1, with D possibly matching TRBD1 (5 bases). There are 14 residues in the CDR3. V was shortened by 0 bases and J by 7 bases, with 12 bases between the two germline ends. Germline V gene lookup returns CDR1 LNHDA and CDR2 SQIVND (reference sequence). The CDR3 is CASSIDLRGLEAFF. The CDR3 bases are TGTGCCAGTAGTATAGATCTAAGGGGTCTTGAAGCTTTCTTT.

The rearrangement uses TRBV14 and TRBJ2-2, with a weak D call TRBD1 (6 bases). V lost 4 bases and J 4 bases, leaving 13 bases between the germline ends. This CDR3 has 15 residues. From germline, CDR1 is SGHDN and CDR2 FVKESK. The CDR3 DNA sequence: TGTGCCAGCAGCCCCCTAGGGGGTGCCACCGGGGAGCTGTTTTTT. Its translation: CASSPLGGATGELFF.

The chain links TRBV29-1 to TRBJ1-1, with D possibly matching TRBD1 (6 bases). CDR3 length equals 13 residues. CDR1 is SQVTM and CDR2 is ANQGSEA in the germline V gene. Trimming removed 6 bases at V and 1 base at J, with 12 bases between. The chain's CDR3 is CSVKRGANTEAFF. The CDR3 coding sequence is TGCAGCGTGAAACGGGGGGCGAACACTGAAGCTTTCTTT.

The chain joins TRBV19 to TRBJ2-5; D might be TRBD1 (6 bases). From germline, CDR1 is LNHDA and CDR2 SQIVND (reference sequence). The V and J ends lost 5 bases and 5 bases respectively, with 12 bases between them. The CDR3 is made up of 13 amino acids. This chain's CDR3 is CASSPYRGETQYF. Here the CDR3 DNA reads TGTGCCAGTAGTCCTTATAGGGGGGAGACCCAGTACTTC.

J is TRBJ2-7 and V is TRBV28; TRBD1 might be the D (6 bases). Germline V gives CDR1 MDHEN, CDR2 SYDVKM. The length of the CDR3 is 15 residues. The V gene lost 5 bases and the J gene lost 5 bases, with 19 bases spanning the gap. CDR3 amino acids: CASSPTGPPKHEQYF. In DNA, the CDR3 is TGTGCCAGCAGTCCGACAGGTCCCCCCAAGCACGAGCAGTACTTC.

The chain employs TRBV27 and TRBJ2-5, with 8 bases fitting TRBD1. The CDR3 length is 13 residues. V lost 9 bases, J lost 5 bases, and 8 bases stayed unmatched. Germline CDR1 and CDR2: MNHEY and SMNVEV (reference sequence). CDR3 sequence: CASHPRGQETQYF. The CDR3 nucleotides are TGTGCCAGTCACCCCAGGGGGCAGGAGACCCAGTACTTC.

This chain connects TRBV7-3 to TRBJ2-3; D not resolved. V lost 3 bases and J 2 bases, leaving 12 bases between the germline ends. The CDR3 spans 15 residues. Per germline, CDR1 SGHTA and CDR2 FQGTGA. CDR3 region: CASSFMGVDTDTQYF. The CDR3 DNA follows: TGTGCCAGCAGCTTCATGGGTGTAGACACAGATACGCAGTATTTT.

The J gene is TRBJ2-2, the V gene TRBV5-6, with D tentatively TRBD2 (6 bases). Looked up from germline, CDR1 is SGHDT and CDR2 is YYEEEE. The V end was cut by 2 bases, the J end by 5 bases, with 13 bases between. The CDR3 has 15 amino acids. The CDR3 sequence is CASSFLEGTTGELFF. DNA of the CDR3: TGTGCCAGCAGCTTCTTGGAGGGGACTACCGGGGAGCTGTTTTTT.

J is TRBJ2-1 and V is TRBV4-1; D may be TRBD1 (5 bases). Trimming left V 1 base short and J 4 bases short, with 14 bases between. This CDR3 has 16 residues. Germline V gene lookup returns CDR1 MGHRA and CDR2 YSYEKL. The CDR3 loop is CASSQVDILSYNEQFF. The CDR3 DNA reads TGCGCCAGCAGCCAAGTGGACATCCTTTCTTACAATGAGCAGTTCTTC.

The rearrangement uses TRBV18 and TRBJ2-7; D is ambiguous. CDR3 length: 13 residues. V was trimmed by 2 bases and J by 4 bases, leaving 9 bases between them. From germline, CDR1 is KGHSH and CDR2 LQKENI. CDR3 amino acids: CASSPFLLYEQYF. CDR3 sequence (DNA): TGTGCCAGCTCACCATTTCTTTTGTACGAGCAGTACTTC. The full variable domain, its missing parts supplied by reference TRBV18 and TRBJ2-7, is NAGVMQNPRHLVRRRGQEARLRCSPMKGHSHVYWYRQLPEEGLKFMVYLQKENIIDESGMPKERFSAEFPKEGPSILRIQQVVRGDSAAYFCASSPFLLYEQYFGPGTRLTVT.